The next 2 T cell receptor beta chains were all read from a single sample in a study of T cells after posttransplantation cyclophosphamide. Repertoires were generated with immunoSEQ multiplex PCR, while TCRdb's copy carries only in-frame clones and drops some. The sample includes 32,000 or so clones, about 90% of them seen just once. The specimen sequenced was PBMCs. The source is a woman between 40 and 50 years old with a blood cancer, CMV-positive, and with a related stem cell donor.

This clone was picked up one time. The genes are TRBV18 and TRBJ2-7, with 10 bases matching TRBD1. The V gene end was trimmed by 3 bases and the J gene end by 2 bases; junction bases not matched to a gene: 4. This CDR3 comprises 15 residues. Germline CDR1 reads KGHSH; CDR2 reads LQKENI. CDR3 DNA sequence: TGTGCCAGCTCACCGGGACAGGGGATTCCCTACGAGCAGTACTTC. Its protein product is CASSPGQGIPYEQYF.

The genes are TRBV5-1 and TRBJ2-7; 13 nucleotides align to TRBD2. Germline lookup yields CDR1 SGHRS and CDR2 YFSETQ. The J segment lost 7 bases and the V segment lost 4 bases, leaving 14 bases of the junction unmatched. CDR3 size: 17 residues. The CDR3 DNA is TGCGCCAGCAGCCCTGGGCTACTAGCGGGGGGGCCAAAGGAGCAGTACTTC. Amino acids: CASSPGLLAGGPKEQYF.